This entry is about one T cell receptor (beta chain). The data originate from a study of blood T cells in healthy people across ages. The germline CDR1 and CDR2 sequences are ENHRY and SYGVKD. This CDR3 spans 13 amino acids. V trimming: 6 bases; J trimming: 4 bases; junction bases outside the gene matches: 6. Sample-barcoded 5' priming and a J-beta primer mix drove a second PCR of roughly 6 to 12 cycles. Each CDR3 protein gets one entry after TCRdb re-called the 5' RACE reads with MiXCR. The sample carries 650,000 to 800,000 distinct CDR3 sequences, around 43% recorded once. The receptor was derived from a man aged 55 to 70 in good health. Source material: blood. The chain has TRBV10-3 and TRBJ2-7; 7 bases align to TRBD1. This CDR3 is CAISWDSAYEQYF. The CDR3 DNA reads TGTGCCATCAGCTGGGACAGTGCTTACGAGCAGTACTTC.